One sample yielded the 13 T cell receptor beta chains listed below, sequenced in a study of cytomegalovirus exposure and HLA in healthy donors. This PCR relied on a set of 60 Vbeta primers and 13 Jbeta primers. Assay: immunoSEQ multiplex PCR; the TCRdb copy retains only in-frame clones and omits some. The table has about 96,000 clones, 65% to 75% seen once; the top ten hold 13% to 15%. The sequencing input was PBMCs. These receptors all stem from a woman aged 70 to 79 in good health and CMV-seropositive.

This chain links TRBV15 with TRBJ1-4, with 9 nucleotides matching TRBD1. The CDR3 runs to 15 residues. V trimming: 7 bases; J trimming: 10 bases; junction bases outside the gene matches: 13. The V gene's germline CDR1 is LNHNV and CDR2 YYDKDF (reference sequence). The CDR3 sequence is CATNTGQGSMGKLFF. CDR3 nucleotide sequence: TGTGCCACCAACACGGGACAGGGTTCAATGGGAAAACTGTTTTTT.

The chain has TRBV28 and TRBJ1-1; D remains ambiguous. V shed 7 bases and J shed 10 bases, with 16 bases lying between them. Germline-derived CDR1 and CDR2 are MDHEN and SYDVKM. This CDR3 comprises 12 residues. The CDR3 coding sequence is TGTGCCAGCAAAACGGGTGCCCGAACAGCTTTCTTT. It yields the protein CASKTGARTAFF.

V usage is TRBV2 and J usage is TRBJ2-1; D is unclear. There are 15 residues in the CDR3. V lost 6 bases and J lost 6, with 18 bases in between. CDR1 and CDR2 from the germline V gene are SNHLY and FYNNEI. The CDR3 spells CASSAVRSGANEQFF. DNA of the CDR3: TGTGCCAGCAGCGCAGTCCGGAGTGGAGCCAATGAGCAGTTCTTC.

The rearrangement joins TRBV28 to TRBJ2-5, with a tentative D call TRBD1 (6 bases). This CDR3 is 13 amino acids long. The V gene's germline CDR1 is MDHEN and CDR2 SYDVKM. V was clipped by 5 bases and J by 6 bases, with 13 bases between them. The CDR3 DNA is TGTGCCAGCAGTACAGGGTGGGGAAAGACCCAGTACTTC. Translating gives CASSTGWGKTQYF.

This clone showed up just a few times. This rearrangement joins TRBV7-2 to TRBJ1-4, with 10 nucleotides matching TRBD1. Germline CDR1 SGHTA, CDR2 FQGNSA. V lost 1 base, J lost 8 bases, and 7 bases stayed unmatched. The CDR3 runs 16 residues. The CDR3 is CASSLDGGTGEEKLFF. The CDR3 DNA reads as TGTGCCAGCAGCTTAGACGGGGGGACAGGGGAAGAAAAACTGTTTTTT. Variable domain in full (rest from reference TRBV7-2 and TRBJ1-4): GAGVSQSPSNKVTEKGKDVELRCDPISGHTALYWYRQSLGQGLEFLIYFQGNSAPDKSGLPSDRFSAERTGGSVSTLTIQRTQQEDSAVYLCASSLDGGTGEEKLFFGSGTQLSVL.

This rearrangement joins TRBV5-4 to TRBJ2-3; 9 nucleotides line up with TRBD1. Germline loops: CDR1 SGHNT, CDR2 YYREEE (reference sequence). Unmatched junction bases numbered 4, after V lost 0 bases and J lost 8 bases. The CDR3 consists of 14 residues. This chain's CDR3 is CASSLDRGLGTQYF. Written as DNA, the CDR3 is TGTGCCAGCAGCTTGGACAGGGGGCTAGGTACGCAGTATTTT.

CDR3 coding DNA: TGTGCCAGCAGCTTGGGCCAGCGGACCGGGGAGCTGTTTTTT. Amino acid sequence: CASSLGQRTGELFF. The rearrangement uses TRBV5-4 and TRBJ2-2, with D maybe TRBD2 (5 bases). V lost 0 bases, J lost 5 bases, and 8 bases lay in between. The germline V gene has CDR1 SGHNT and CDR2 YYREEE (reference sequence). The CDR3 length is 14 residues.

This chain links TRBV7-2 with TRBJ1-2; D might be TRBD1 (6 bases). The germline V and J ends were trimmed by 2 bases and 8 bases, with 15 bases remaining between them. CDR3 size: 14 residues. Germline CDR1 SGHTA, CDR2 FQGNSA. CDR3 coding DNA: TGTGCCAGCAGCTTACCCGAGGGGGTGGGAGGCTACACCTTC. Protein: CASSLPEGVGGYTF.

This clone was detected once. The chain employs TRBV4-1 and TRBJ2-4; TRBD1 matches 9 bases. V shed 1 base, J shed 1 base, and the junction held 5 bases outside the gene matches. The germline V gene has CDR1 MGHRA and CDR2 YSYEKL. The CDR3 extends over 17 amino acids. The CDR3 DNA reads as TGCGCCAGCAGCCAAGGGACAGGGGCCATTGCCAAAAACATTCAGTACTTC. Translating it yields CASSQGTGAIAKNIQYF.

J is TRBJ2-3 and V is TRBV6-5, with unresolved D. V lost 2 bases, J lost 0 bases, and 6 bases lay in between. The CDR3 is 14 amino acids. The germline gives CDR1 MNHEY, CDR2 SVGAGI. CDR3 bases: TGTGCCAGCAGTTACCTCTCCAGCACAGATACGCAGTATTTT. Its protein product is CASSYLSSTDTQYF.

CDR3 sequence (DNA): TGCGCCAGCAGCTTGGACGGTGATAGCAATCAGCCCCAGCATTTT. Translating gives CASSLDGDSNQPQHF. V is TRBV5-1 and J is TRBJ1-5; D unresolved. Germline V lookup: CDR1 SGHRS, CDR2 YFSETQ. The CDR3 extends over 15 amino acids. V lost 0 bases to trimming and J lost 0 bases, with 7 bases between them.

The CDR3: CASSYDGRVNEQYF. The DNA for the CDR3 is TGCGCCAGCAGCTACGACGGGAGAGTGAACGAGCAGTACTTC. The chain has TRBV5-1 and TRBJ2-7; possible D gene TRBD2, 6 bases. Looked up from germline, CDR1 is SGHRS and CDR2 is YFSETQ. The V end was cut by 3 bases, the J end by 5 bases, with 15 bases between. The CDR3 extends over 14 amino acids.

The gene calls are TRBV5-1 and TRBJ1-3; D remains ambiguous. V was clipped by 2 bases and J by 2 bases, with 8 bases between them. The CDR3 extends over 14 amino acids. Germline assignment: CDR1 SGHRS and CDR2 YFSETQ. The CDR3 spells CASSLNRAGNTIYF. The CDR3 DNA reads TGCGCCAGCAGCTTAAACAGAGCTGGAAACACCATATATTTT.